These 6 T cell receptor beta chains were sequenced from one sample in a study of cytomegalovirus exposure and HLA in healthy donors. PCR used 60 Vbeta primers and 13 Jbeta primers. Measured with immunoSEQ multiplex PCR; TCRdb has only the in-frame clones, and not every one. In the table there are 55,000 to 85,000 clones, around three quarters of which are singletons. The sample taken for sequencing was PBMCs. These TCRs come from a man younger than 35 in good health and CMV-seropositive.

The genes are TRBV9 and TRBJ1-1; possibly TRBD1 for D (5 bases). Trimming removed 2 bases from V and 4 bases from J, with 18 bases in between. This CDR3 is 16 amino acids long. Germline V gene sequence: CDR1 SGDLS, CDR2 YYNGEE. The CDR3 DNA reads as TGTGCCAGCAGCGTTAGGGGTCCACCATTGAGCACTGAAGCTTTCTTT. As protein: CASSVRGPPLSTEAFF.

The chain combines TRBV4-1 with TRBJ2-3; D may be TRBD1 (5 bases). Per germline, CDR1 MGHRA and CDR2 YSYEKL. V lost 1 base and J 0 bases, leaving 20 bases between the germline ends. The CDR3 loop spans 19 amino acids. The CDR3 loop is CASSQGYRPLSPSTDTQYF. CDR3 bases: TGCGCCAGCAGCCAAGGGTACAGGCCCCTATCCCCTAGCACAGATACGCAGTATTTT.

J is TRBJ1-4 and V is TRBV30, with 9 bases identical to TRBD1. From germline, CDR1 is GTSNPN and CDR2 SVGIG (reference sequence). Losses at the gene ends were 8 bases for V and 7 bases for J; bases not matched to a gene: 5. The CDR3 is 12 residues long. In nucleotides, the CDR3 is TGTGCCGGGACAGGGCTTGGTGAAAAACTGTTTTTT. Protein sequence: CAGTGLGEKLFF.

This clone was counted a few times. The V and J genes are TRBV9 and TRBJ2-5, with D possibly TRBD2 on 6 matching bases. CDR3 size: 14 residues. The germline V and J ends were trimmed by 0 bases and 2 bases, with 8 bases remaining between them. Germline V gives CDR1 SGDLS, CDR2 YYNGEE. In DNA form, the CDR3 reads TGTGCCAGCAGCGTAGGGGGAGGACAAGAGACCCAGTACTTC. It is translated as CASSVGGGQETQYF. Full variable domain (outside the CDR3, taken from reference TRBV9 and TRBJ2-5): DSGVTQTPKHLITATGQRVTLRCSPRSGDLSVYWYQQSLDQGLQFLIQYYNGEERAKGNILERFSAQQFPDLHSELNLSSLELGDSALYFCASSVGGGQETQYFGPGTRLLVL.

V usage is TRBV30 and J usage is TRBJ1-5; the match to TRBD1 covers 9 bases. Losses at the gene ends were 4 bases for V and 4 bases for J; bases not matched to a gene: 5. The CDR3 has 14 residues. Germline CDR1 reads GTSNPN; CDR2 reads SVGIG (reference sequence). The CDR3 sequence: CAWNGQGSNQPQHF. CDR3 nucleotides: TGTGCCTGGAATGGACAGGGGAGTAATCAGCCCCAGCATTTT.

The chain couples TRBV25-1 to TRBJ1-4; D gene unclear. The germline V and J ends were trimmed by 7 bases and 6 bases, with 9 bases remaining between them. There are 12 residues in the CDR3. Germline CDR1 and CDR2: MGHDK and SYGVNS. In DNA, the CDR3 is TGTGCCAGCACTACAGCGGATGAAAAACTGTTTTTT. Translated: CASTTADEKLFF. Complete variable domain (other parts from reference TRBV25-1 and TRBJ1-4): EADIYQTPRYLVIGTGKKITLECSQTMGHDKMYWYQQDPGMELHLIHYSYGVNSTEKGDLSSESTVSRIRTEHFPLTLESARPSHTSQYLCASTTADEKLFFGSGTQLSVL.